This passage covers 31 T cell receptor beta chains from one sample sequenced in a study of breast tumors, draining lymph nodes, adjacent tissues. Axillary draining lymph nodes of breast cancer patients supplied the node samples. From the multiplex PCR reads, TCRdb called clonotypes with MiXCR, one entry per CDR3 protein. The data contain over 100,000 distinct CDR3 sequences, under 25% of them singletons. Sample: axillary lymph node tissue. Source of these receptors: a female donor with breast cancer. Some clones in this sample may be carry-over from other donors' samples.

V and J are TRBV20-1 and TRBJ2-6, with TRBD2 matching over 13 bases. This CDR3 is 22 amino acids long. The V and J ends lost 4 bases and 0 bases, in that order; junction bases with no gene match: 18. From germline, CDR1 is DFQATT and CDR2 SNEGSKA (reference sequence). DNA of the CDR3: TGCAGTGCTACAACAAGGACTAGCGGGAGAATTGGTCTCTGCTCTGGGGCCAACGTCCTGACTTTC. It translates to CSATTRTSGRIGLCSGANVLTF.

Ten or more counts support this clonotype. This chain connects TRBV14 to TRBJ2-1; D perhaps matches TRBD1 (6 bases). This CDR3 comprises 13 residues. Germline CDR1 SGHDN, CDR2 FVKESK. The V and J ends lost 4 bases and 8 bases respectively, with 12 bases between them. CDR3: CASSRRDIHEQFF. The DNA of the CDR3 is TGTGCCAGCAGCCGAAGGGACATTCATGAGCAGTTCTTC.

This clonotype appeared many times. The rearrangement links TRBV30 to TRBJ2-3, with D possibly TRBD1 on 8 matching bases. The ends were cut back, 3 bases at V and 6 bases at J, with 19 bases in the middle. Per the germline V gene, CDR1 is GTSNPN and CDR2 is SVGIG (reference sequence). This CDR3 comprises 15 residues. CDR3 nucleotide sequence: TGTGCCTGGAGGCCTGGACAGGGAGCGGGGGATACGCAGTATTTT. The encoded protein is CAWRPGQGAGDTQYF.

This clonotype was found many times. The chain carries TRBV2 and TRBJ2-1, with TRBD2 matching 12 bases. This CDR3 comprises 16 residues. Germline CDR1 and CDR2: SNHLY and FYNNEI. With V trimmed by 3 bases and J by 2 bases, 2 bases remained unmatched. CDR3 in amino acids: CASSDGLAGTYNEQFF. The CDR3 DNA reads as TGTGCCAGCAGTGACGGACTAGCGGGAACCTACAATGAGCAGTTCTTC.

This clonotype has at least ten counts. The J gene is TRBJ1-5, the V gene TRBV19; D is unclear. The CDR3 is 13 residues long. The V end was cut by 5 bases, the J end by 3 bases, with 8 bases between. CDR1 and CDR2 (germline): LNHDA, SQIVND (reference sequence). CDR3 DNA sequence: TGTGCCAGTAGTGTTGAAGTCAATCAGCCCCAGCATTTT. Amino acid sequence: CASSVEVNQPQHF.

This clonotype has ten or more counts. The V and J genes are TRBV30 and TRBJ1-4, with D tentatively TRBD1 (6 bases). This CDR3 spans 14 amino acids. CDR1 and CDR2 from the germline V gene are GTSNPN and SVGIG (reference sequence). The ends were cut back, 0 bases at V and 8 bases at J, with 13 bases in the middle. CDR3 coding DNA: TGTGCCTGGAGTGTACGGGGGGCTGGGGAAAAACTGTTTTTT. Protein product: CAWSVRGAGEKLFF.

This clonotype was counted a few times. The V call is TRBV5-1, the J call TRBJ2-5, with D perhaps TRBD1 or TRBD2 (5 bases each). V was trimmed by 3 bases and J by 10 bases, leaving 16 bases between them. This CDR3 spans 13 amino acids. Per germline, CDR1 SGHRS and CDR2 YFSETQ. The CDR3 DNA follows: TGCGCCAGCAGCTCCATGGGGGAATTTGGCCAGTACTTC. The encoded protein is CASSSMGEFGQYF.

Ten or more counts support this clonotype. The chain combines TRBV19 with TRBJ2-7; D perhaps matches TRBD1 (5 bases). The germline V gene has CDR1 LNHDA and CDR2 SQIVND (reference sequence). This CDR3 has 14 residues. V was cut by 2 bases and J by 3 bases, with 11 bases left in between. Here the CDR3 reads CASSIQGFLYEQYF. The CDR3 DNA reads as TGTGCCAGTAGTATACAGGGTTTCCTCTACGAGCAGTACTTC.

Concerning this clonotype itself: The junction shows a germline mismatch at one end, possibly a read error. The V and J genes are TRBV7-7 and TRBJ2-2, with D maybe TRBD2 (6 bases). The CDR3 loop spans 14 amino acids. Germline assignment: CDR1 SSHAT and CDR2 FNYEAQ (reference sequence). Here the CDR3 reads CASSLAPGAGELFF. For the CDR3, the DNA is TGTGCTAGCAGCTTAGCGCCGGGGGCCGGGGAGCTGTTTTTT.

The table lists this clonotype with many counts. CDR3 DNA: TGCAGTGCTGGACAGGGGACTAGCACAGATACGCAGTATTTT. Its translation is CSAGQGTSTDTQYF. V is TRBV20-1 and J is TRBJ2-3; 9 bases are shared with TRBD1. Germline CDR1 reads DFQATT; CDR2 reads SNEGSKA (reference sequence). V was clipped by 5 bases and J by 0 bases; unmatched bases: 3. The CDR3 totals 14 residues.

In its sample, this clonotype was seen many times. This chain links TRBV5-6 with TRBJ2-7; D is uncertain. CDR1 and CDR2 (germline): SGHDT, YYEEEE. Trimming took 2 bases from V and 7 from J, leaving 10 bases between them. CDR3 size: 12 residues. The chain's CDR3 is CASSLYPREQYF. The CDR3 DNA is TGTGCCAGCAGCTTATACCCCAGGGAGCAGTACTTC.

This clonotype has ten or more counts. The rearrangement uses TRBV27 and TRBJ1-6; 9 nucleotides line up with TRBD1. The CDR3 extends over 14 amino acids. Germline-derived CDR1 and CDR2 are MNHEY and SMNVEV (reference sequence). The ends lost 6 bases at V and 8 bases at J; junction bases unmatched: 5. The CDR3 nucleotides are TGTGCCAGCAGAAAGGACAGGGGTTATTCACCCCTCCACTTT. The encoded protein is CASRKDRGYSPLHF.

This clonotype has only one observation. This chain connects TRBV20-1 to TRBJ1-1; TRBD1 matches at 9 bases. Looked up from germline, CDR1 is DFQATT and CDR2 is SNEGSKA (reference sequence). V was clipped by 3 bases and J by 4 bases; unmatched bases: 3. CDR3 length equals 13 residues. CDR3 nucleotides: TGCAGTGCTAGTAAGACAGGGGGCACTGAAGCTTTCTTT. It is translated as CSASKTGGTEAFF.

This clonotype was seen repeatedly, ten times or more. The chain combines TRBV6-1 with TRBJ2-7; TRBD2 matches 14 bases. V was clipped by 7 bases and J by 6 bases; unmatched bases: 11. CDR1 is MNHNS and CDR2 is SASEGT in the germline V gene. The CDR3 contains 16 residues. The CDR3 nucleotides are TGTGCCAGCAACATTAGGACCGGGACTAGCGGGAGCGAGCAGTACTTC. It is translated as CASNIRTGTSGSEQYF.

The CDR3 region has the DNA TGTGCCAGCAGTAAAGGCGGACAGGGCCCCCAGCCCCAGCATTTT. Protein product: CASSKGGQGPQPQHF. The J gene is TRBJ1-5, the V gene TRBV28, with 8 nucleotides matching TRBD1. The CDR3 spans 15 residues. J lost 7 bases, V lost 5 bases, and 10 bases had no gene match. Germline CDR1 and CDR2: MDHEN and SYDVKM.

With respect to this clonotype: Germline and junction disagree at one end, which may indicate a read error. The chain carries TRBV18 and TRBJ2-1, with D perhaps TRBD2 (6 bases). The V gene's germline CDR1 is KGHSH and CDR2 LQKENI. CDR3 length: 15 amino acids. The DNA of the CDR3 is TGTGCCTGCTCACCACGGCCGGGAGACTACAATGAGCAGTTCTTC. It specifies CACSPRPGDYNEQFF.

About this clonotype itself: A single base separates this from a much larger clone, so it may be a read error. The chain has TRBV18 and TRBJ2-7; possibly TRBD1 for D (6 bases). Germline CDR1 is KGHSH and CDR2 is LQKENI. The CDR3 covers 14 residues. The CDR3 reads CASAPLGQRGEQYF. The CDR3 bases are TGTGCCAGCGCACCACTGGGACAACGGGGCGAGCAGTACTTC.

Only a few counts were recorded for this clonotype. The chain is built from TRBV11-2 and TRBJ2-1; no firm D call. The CDR3 is 15 residues long. Germline V CDR1 and CDR2: SGHAT, FQNNGV. Trimming stripped 0 bases from V and 0 bases from J, with 6 bases between. The CDR3 sequence: CASSLDPSSYNEQFF. CDR3 nucleotides: TGTGCCAGCAGCTTAGACCCAAGCTCCTACAATGAGCAGTTCTTC.

This clonotype was observed at least ten times. The rearrangement uses TRBV6-5 and TRBJ2-3; D ambiguous. The V gene's germline CDR1 is MNHEY and CDR2 SVGAGI. V dropped 6 bases and J dropped 6 bases, with 10 bases sitting between them. This CDR3 spans 12 amino acids. The CDR3 DNA reads as TGTGCCAGCAGCCCCCGGTCTGATACGCAGTATTTT. This translates into CASSPRSDTQYF.

Regarding this clonotype: One base away lies a much larger clone, so this may be a sequencing read error. CDR3 in DNA: TGTGCCAGCACCGATGGGAGGAGGGTCCACACAGATGCGCAGTATTTT. Translating gives CASTDGRRVHTDAQYF. J is TRBJ2-3 and V is TRBV11-3; TRBD2 is a possible D gene (6 bases). This CDR3 spans 16 amino acids. Germline V gene sequence: CDR1 SGHNT, CDR2 YENEEA.

This clonotype was recorded at least ten times. The J gene is TRBJ1-5, the V gene TRBV25-1; TRBD1 aligns across 7 bases. Trimming at V came to 6 bases and at J to 5 bases, leaving 7 bases not matched to a gene. Germline loops: CDR1 MGHDK, CDR2 SYGVNS. CDR3 length: 14 residues. Written as DNA, the CDR3 is TGTGCCAGCAGGGCCACAGGGGACCATCAGCCCCAGCATTTT. Amino acid sequence: CASRATGDHQPQHF.

Ten or more counts support this clonotype. This chain joins TRBV19 and TRBJ2-2, with D possibly TRBD1 on 6 matching bases. V was cut by 4 bases and J by 2 bases, with 14 bases left in between. The CDR3 runs 16 residues. The germline gives CDR1 LNHDA, CDR2 SQIVND (reference sequence). CDR3 nucleotides: TGTGCCAGTAGTACCGCGTTCAGGGGCAACACCGGGGAGCTGTTTTTT. Translation gives CASSTAFRGNTGELFF.

This clonotype appeared many times. The V gene is TRBV15, the J gene TRBJ1-4; D not certain. Looked up from germline, CDR1 is LNHNV and CDR2 is YYDKDF (reference sequence). Trimming cost V 3 bases and J 4 bases, with 6 bases left between them. The CDR3 is 13 residues long. The CDR3 DNA is TGTGCCACCAGCAGGGGGAGTAATGAAAAACTGTTTTTT. Translated, it gives CATSRGSNEKLFF. The whole variable domain, remainder taken from reference TRBV15 and TRBJ1-4, is DAMVIQNPRYQVTQFGKPVTLSCSQTLNHNVMYWYQQKSSQAPKLLFHYYDKDFNNEADTPDNFQSRRPNTSFCFLDIRSPGLGDTAMYLCATSRGSNEKLFFGSGTQLSVL.

This clonotype came up many times. V gene TRBV20-1 combines with J gene TRBJ1-3; D call uncertain. Trimming removed 0 bases at V and 0 bases at J, with 12 bases between. Germline V gene lookup returns CDR1 DFQATT and CDR2 SNEGSKA (reference sequence). The CDR3 extends over 16 amino acids. The CDR3 sequence: CSARDVSQSSGNTIYF. As DNA, the CDR3 is TGCAGTGCTAGAGATGTCAGCCAAAGCTCTGGAAACACCATATATTTT.

This clonotype has a count of ten or more. The chain employs TRBV7-9 and TRBJ2-1; D could derive from TRBD1 or TRBD2 (5 bases each). The CDR3 totals 18 residues. Trimming removed 5 bases at V and 0 bases at J, with 20 bases between. In germline, CDR1 is SEHNR, CDR2 FQNEAQ (reference sequence). The CDR3 sequence is CASSTGTAISGSYNEQFF. CDR3 bases: TGTGCCAGCAGCACTGGGACCGCCATCAGCGGCTCCTACAATGAGCAGTTCTTC.

This clonotype was detected many times. This chain joins TRBV7-3 and TRBJ2-7; 9 nucleotides line up with TRBD1. The CDR3 is made up of 13 amino acids. Per the germline V gene, CDR1 is SGHTA and CDR2 is FQGTGA. The J segment lost 3 bases and the V segment lost 5 bases, leaving 2 bases of the junction unmatched. The CDR3 sequence is CASSRQGGYEQYF. For the CDR3, the DNA is TGTGCCAGCAGCCGACAGGGGGGCTACGAGCAGTACTTC.

Only a few counts were recorded for this clonotype. CDR3 sequence reads: CASSLRDGASYNEQFF. The DNA for the CDR3 is TGTGCCAGCAGTTTGAGGGATGGTGCCTCCTACAATGAGCAGTTCTTC. The V and J genes are TRBV12-3 or TRBV12-4 and TRBJ2-1; D is perhaps TRBD2 (5 bases). Trimming left V 3 bases short and J 0 bases short, with 12 bases between. The CDR3 sequence is 16 residues long.

In this sample, this clonotype turned up many times. J is TRBJ2-2 and V is TRBV6-6; no clear D gene. V lost 5 bases to trimming and J lost 2 bases, with 6 bases between them. Looked up from germline, CDR1 is MNHNY and CDR2 is SVGAGI (reference sequence). This CDR3 has 13 amino acids. The CDR3 protein is CASSNKNTGELFF. CDR3 coding DNA: TGTGCCAGCAGTAACAAAAACACCGGGGAGCTGTTTTTT.

The chain has TRBV14 and TRBJ2-1; the D gene is possibly TRBD1 (5 bases). Germline CDR1 SGHDN, CDR2 FVKESK. Trimming left V 7 bases short and J 0 bases short, with 16 bases between. The length of the CDR3 is 16 residues. DNA of the CDR3: TGTGCCAGCACCTCAGGGCGGTTGAACTCCTACAATGAGCAGTTCTTC. Its translation: CASTSGRLNSYNEQFF.

This clonotype was counted many times. The rearrangement joins TRBV7-2 to TRBJ2-7, with D uncertain. V gave up 1 base and J gave up 6 bases, with 13 bases separating them. Germline V gene data show CDR1 as SGHTA and CDR2 as FQGNSA. The CDR3 covers 14 residues. The CDR3 nucleotides are TGTGCCAGCAGCTTAGTGGCTAGTTCGGGCGAGCAGTACTTC. This encodes CASSLVASSGEQYF.

At least ten counts were recorded for this clonotype. The chain joins TRBV15 to TRBJ2-1; TRBD2 matches 15 bases. Germline loops: CDR1 LNHNV, CDR2 YYDKDF (reference sequence). V lost 1 base, J lost 0 bases, and 4 bases stayed unmatched. The CDR3 has 19 residues. CDR3 in amino acids: CATSRVRTSGRGSYNEQFF. CDR3 nucleotide sequence: TGTGCCACCAGCAGAGTACGGACTAGCGGGAGGGGCTCCTACAATGAGCAGTTCTTC.